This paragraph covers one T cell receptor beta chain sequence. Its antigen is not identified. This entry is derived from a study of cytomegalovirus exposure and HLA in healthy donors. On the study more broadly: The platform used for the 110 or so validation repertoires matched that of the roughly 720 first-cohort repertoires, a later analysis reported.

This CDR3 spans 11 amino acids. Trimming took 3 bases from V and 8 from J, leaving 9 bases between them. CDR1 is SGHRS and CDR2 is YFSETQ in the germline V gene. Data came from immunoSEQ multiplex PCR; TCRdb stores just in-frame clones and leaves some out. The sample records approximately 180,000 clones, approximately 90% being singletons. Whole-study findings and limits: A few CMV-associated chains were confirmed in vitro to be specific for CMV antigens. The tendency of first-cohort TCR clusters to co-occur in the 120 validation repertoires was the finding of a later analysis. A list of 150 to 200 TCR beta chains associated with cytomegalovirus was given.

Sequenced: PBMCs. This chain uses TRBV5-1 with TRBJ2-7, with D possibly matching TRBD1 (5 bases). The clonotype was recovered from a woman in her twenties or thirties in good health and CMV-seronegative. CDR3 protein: CASSSGPKQYF. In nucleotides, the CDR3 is TGCGCCAGCAGCTCAGGGCCTAAGCAGTACTTC. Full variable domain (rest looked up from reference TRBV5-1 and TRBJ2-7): KAGVTQTPRYLIKTRGQQVTLSCSPISGHRSVSWYQQTPGQGLQFLFEYFSETQRNKGNFPGRFSGRQFSNSRSEMNVSTLELGDSALYLCASSSGPKQYFGPGTRLTVT.